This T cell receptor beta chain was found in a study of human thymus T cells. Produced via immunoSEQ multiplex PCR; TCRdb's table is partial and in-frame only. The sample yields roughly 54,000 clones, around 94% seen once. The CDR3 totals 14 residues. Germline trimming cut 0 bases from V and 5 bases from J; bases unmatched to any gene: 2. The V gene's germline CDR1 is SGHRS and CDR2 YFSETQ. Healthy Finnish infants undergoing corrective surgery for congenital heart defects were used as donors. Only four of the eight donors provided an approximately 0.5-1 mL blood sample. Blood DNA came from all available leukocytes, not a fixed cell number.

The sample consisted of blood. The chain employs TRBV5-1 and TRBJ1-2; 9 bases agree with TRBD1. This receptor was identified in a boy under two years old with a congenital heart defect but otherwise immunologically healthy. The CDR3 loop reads CASSLVGQGYGYTF. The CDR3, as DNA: TGCGCCAGCAGCTTGGTTGGACAGGGGTATGGCTACACCTTC. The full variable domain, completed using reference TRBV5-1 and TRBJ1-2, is KAGVTQTPRYLIKTRGQQVTLSCSPISGHRSVSWYQQTPGQGLQFLFEYFSETQRNKGNFPGRFSGRQFSNSRSEMNVSTLELGDSALYLCASSLVGQGYGYTFGSGTRLTVV.